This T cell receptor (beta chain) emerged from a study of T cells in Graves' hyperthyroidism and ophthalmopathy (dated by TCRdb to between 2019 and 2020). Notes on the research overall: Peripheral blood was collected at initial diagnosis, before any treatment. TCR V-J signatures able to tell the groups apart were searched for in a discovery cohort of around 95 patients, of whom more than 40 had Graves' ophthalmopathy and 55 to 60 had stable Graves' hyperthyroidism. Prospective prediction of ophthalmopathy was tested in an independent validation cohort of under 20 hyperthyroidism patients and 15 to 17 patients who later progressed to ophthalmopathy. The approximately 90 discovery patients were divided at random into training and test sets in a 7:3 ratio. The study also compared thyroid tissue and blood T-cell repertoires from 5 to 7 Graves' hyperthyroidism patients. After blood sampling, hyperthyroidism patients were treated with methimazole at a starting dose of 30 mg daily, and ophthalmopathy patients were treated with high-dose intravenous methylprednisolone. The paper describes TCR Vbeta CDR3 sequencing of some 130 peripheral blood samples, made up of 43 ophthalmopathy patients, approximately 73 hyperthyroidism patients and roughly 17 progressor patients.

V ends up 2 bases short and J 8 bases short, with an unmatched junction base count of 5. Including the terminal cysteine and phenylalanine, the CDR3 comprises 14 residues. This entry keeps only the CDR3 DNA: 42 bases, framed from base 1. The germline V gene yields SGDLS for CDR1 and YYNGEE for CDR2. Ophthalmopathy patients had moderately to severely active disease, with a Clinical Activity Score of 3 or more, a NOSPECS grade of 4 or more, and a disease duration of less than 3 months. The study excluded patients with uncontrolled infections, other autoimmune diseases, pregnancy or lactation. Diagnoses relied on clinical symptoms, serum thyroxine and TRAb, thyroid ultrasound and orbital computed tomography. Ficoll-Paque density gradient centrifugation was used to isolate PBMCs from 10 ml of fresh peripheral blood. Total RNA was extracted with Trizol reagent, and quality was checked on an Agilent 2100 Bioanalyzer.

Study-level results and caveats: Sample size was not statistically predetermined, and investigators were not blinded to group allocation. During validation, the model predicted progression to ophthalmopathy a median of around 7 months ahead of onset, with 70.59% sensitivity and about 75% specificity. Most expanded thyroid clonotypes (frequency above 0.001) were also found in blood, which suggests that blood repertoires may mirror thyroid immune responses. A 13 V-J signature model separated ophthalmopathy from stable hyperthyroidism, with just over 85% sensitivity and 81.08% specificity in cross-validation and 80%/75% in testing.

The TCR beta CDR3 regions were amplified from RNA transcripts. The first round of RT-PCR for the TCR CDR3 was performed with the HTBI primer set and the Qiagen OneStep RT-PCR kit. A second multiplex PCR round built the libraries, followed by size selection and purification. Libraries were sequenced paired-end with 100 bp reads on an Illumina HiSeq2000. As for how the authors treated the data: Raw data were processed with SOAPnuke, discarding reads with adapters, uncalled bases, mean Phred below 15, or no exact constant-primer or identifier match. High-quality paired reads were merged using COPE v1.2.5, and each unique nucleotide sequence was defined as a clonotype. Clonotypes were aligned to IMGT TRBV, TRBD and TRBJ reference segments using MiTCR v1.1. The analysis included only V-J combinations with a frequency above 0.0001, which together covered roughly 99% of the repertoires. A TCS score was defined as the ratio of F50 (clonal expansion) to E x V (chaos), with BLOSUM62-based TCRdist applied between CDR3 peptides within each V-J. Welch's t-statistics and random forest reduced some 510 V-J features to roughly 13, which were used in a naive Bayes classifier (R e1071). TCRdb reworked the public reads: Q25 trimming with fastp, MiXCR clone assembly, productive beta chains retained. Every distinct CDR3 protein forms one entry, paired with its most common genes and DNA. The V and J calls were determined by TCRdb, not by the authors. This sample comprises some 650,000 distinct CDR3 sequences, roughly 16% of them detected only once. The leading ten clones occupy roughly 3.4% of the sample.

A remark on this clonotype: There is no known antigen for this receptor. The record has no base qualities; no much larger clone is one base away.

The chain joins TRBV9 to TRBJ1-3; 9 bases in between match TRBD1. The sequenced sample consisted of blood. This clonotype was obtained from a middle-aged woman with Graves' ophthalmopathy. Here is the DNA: TGTGCCAGCAGCGTCGGACAGGGGTCATACACCATATATTTT. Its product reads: CASSVGQGSYTIYF.